This T cell receptor beta chain was found in a study of tissue T cells after allogeneic stem cell transplantation (dated by TCRdb to between 2022 and 2023). With regard to the full study: For tissues with multiple samples, a pathologist reviewed H&E sections and gave sequencing priority to samples with histologically apparent lymphocytes. The study profiled TCR beta repertoires in many tissues obtained from research autopsies of patients with and without GVHD, and also in mouse models of GVHD. The human arm was a prospective observational study without blinding or randomization. Overall study outcomes, separate from this receptor: Blood and spleen T cells captured only a limited portion of the TCR repertoire detected in tissues, in both patients and mice. For the non-GVHD comparator patients, no blood samples were available. Within patients, how anatomically similar tissues were was a major factor shaping TCR repertoire composition, regardless of disease or transplant status. Only a few T cell clones appeared in more than one patient, yet motif-based clustering showed tissue-specific repertoire signatures that were shared between patients. A small and clinically heterogeneous patient cohort was studied, and sampling depth was acknowledged as a limitation. Which tissue TCRs were alloreactive or antigen-specific was not determined in the study, and some clones might have been persisting host cells.

The library was built by means of the immunoSEQ multiplex PCR assay. Adaptive Biotechnologies performed TCRbeta CDR3 sequencing at survey depth and reported CDR3 sequences, V/J genes, productive frequency, and template counts. TCR beta CDR3 regions were amplified from genomic DNA rather than RNA. Per the authors' processing: Jensen-Shannon divergence was used to quantify pairwise repertoire overlap between tissues, with a value of 1 meaning complete divergence and a value of 0 meaning identical repertoires. Tissues were clustered by single-linkage agglomerative hierarchical clustering of pairwise JSD values and displayed as dendrograms. All patient samples were analyzed with GLIPH2 using simulation_depth 1000, kmer_min_depth 3 and cdr3_length_cutoff 8, and only groups containing more than two unique CDR3s were kept. A standardized tissue-overlap score extrapolated Jaccard GLIPH-group overlap across patients to a standard repertoire size of 1000 clones. Linear mixed-effect models, with tissue included as a fixed effect and individual included as a random effect, were used to assess associations of diversity with clinical or experimental variables. TCRdb took this table from immuneACCESS and kept in-frame rearrangements with V and J called. Such tables lack part of the clones; where checked against another copy, unresolved V genes explain under half of the gap, and the rest is unexplained. V, J and clone size are taken as reported in that table, and D and trimming were inferred from the DNA itself. This sample gives some 6,100 clones in total; under 75% of them show up just once. Of the sample, around 15% is held by the ten largest clones.

The time point label of this sample denotes: human tissue collected at research (rapid) autopsy. For comparison, three non-HCT patients with other cancers were selected retrospectively, each having at least five GI tract samples and no known GI disease at death. Autopsy tissues, which were obtained after a median post-mortem interval of approximately 10 hours, included GI sites from esophagus to rectum, liver, skin and lymphoid organs including spleen. Autopsy specimens were bisected, with one portion flash-frozen in liquid nitrogen and the rest formalin-fixed; GI outer muscle layers were removed. To extract genomic DNA from frozen tissues, either the Mag-Bind Blood & Tissue DNA HDQ 96 Kit on a Chemagic 360 or the DNeasy Blood & Tissue Kit was used. Extracted DNA was further purified with the Genomic DNA Clean & Concentrator-25 kit because of concern about red blood cell contamination. Regarding this clone: It has no known antigen specificity. The input lacks base qualities; no much larger clone sits a single base away.

The specimen comprised duodenum tissue, sampled at autopsy. This TCR came from a woman aged 18 to 55 with breast cancer.

The DNA is TGTGCCATCAGTGGTGAGAGGTCCGGTCGGGAGACCCAGTACTTC. Translated, it gives CAISGERSGRETQYF. The receptor chain draws on TRBV10-3 and TRBJ2-5, with an unclear D gene assignment. According to the germline V gene, CDR1 reads ENHRY and CDR2 reads SYGVKD. V drops 4 bases and J drops 5 bases, leaving 17 bases in between. From its cysteine to its phenylalanine, the CDR3 spans 15 amino acids. Kept here is only the CDR3 DNA, which spans 45 bases and is read in frame from base 1.